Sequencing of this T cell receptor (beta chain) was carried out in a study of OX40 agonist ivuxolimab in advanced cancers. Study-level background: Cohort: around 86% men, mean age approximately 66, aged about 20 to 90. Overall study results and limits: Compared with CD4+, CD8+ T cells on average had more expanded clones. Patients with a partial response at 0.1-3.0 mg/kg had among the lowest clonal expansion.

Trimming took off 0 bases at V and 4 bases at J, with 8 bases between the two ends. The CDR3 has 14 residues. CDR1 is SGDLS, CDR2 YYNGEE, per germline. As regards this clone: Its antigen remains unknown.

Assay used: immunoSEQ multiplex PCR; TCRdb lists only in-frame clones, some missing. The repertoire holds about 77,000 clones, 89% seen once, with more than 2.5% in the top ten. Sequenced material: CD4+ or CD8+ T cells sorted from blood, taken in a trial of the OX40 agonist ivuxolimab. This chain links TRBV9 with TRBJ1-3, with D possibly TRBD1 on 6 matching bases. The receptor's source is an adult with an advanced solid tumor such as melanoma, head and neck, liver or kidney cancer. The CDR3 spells CASSVGDRGNTIYF. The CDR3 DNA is TGTGCCAGCAGCGTAGGAGACAGGGGAAACACCATATATTTT.